What follows are 13 T cell receptor beta chains derived from one specimen sequenced in a study of CD8 T cells in ankylosing spondylitis. TCRdb called the 5' RACE reads again in MiXCR, with one record for every CDR3 protein. The sample gives 200,000 or so distinct CDR3 sequences, approximately 12% of which show up once; roughly 9.6% is in the top ten. Input material: blood, either unsorted or a sorted T cell fraction (not recorded which). These receptor sequences come from a female donor with ankylosing spondylitis or in good health (not recorded which).

This clonotype was recorded at least ten times. The rearrangement joins TRBV15 to TRBJ1-1; no firm D call. This CDR3 contains 13 residues. V lost 7 bases to trimming and J lost 5 bases, with 14 bases between them. Germline CDR1 is LNHNV and CDR2 is YYDKDF (reference sequence). CDR3 nucleotide sequence: TGTGCCACCACGTTCGGCCGGGCGACTGAAGCTTTCTTT. Its translation is CATTFGRATEAFF. Full variable domain (rest looked up from reference TRBV15 and TRBJ1-1): DAMVIQNPRYQVTQFGKPVTLSCSQTLNHNVMYWYQQKSSQAPKLLFHYYDKDFNNEADTPDNFQSRRPNTSFCFLDIRSPGLGDTAMYLCATTFGRATEAFFGQGTRLTVV.

This clonotype was observed at least ten times. The V gene is TRBV29-1, the J gene TRBJ2-7, with D possibly being TRBD2 (6 bases). This CDR3 contains 15 residues. Germline V gene sequence: CDR1 SQVTM, CDR2 ANQGSEA. V dropped 7 bases and J dropped 3 bases, with 22 bases sitting between them. The CDR3, as DNA: TGCAGCGAAAAAAGGGGCGGAGGGGAATACTACGAGCAGTACTTC. It is translated as CSEKRGGGEYYEQYF.

The chain recombines TRBV11-3 with TRBJ1-2; D might be TRBD1 (6 bases). Germline CDR1 and CDR2: SGHNT and YENEEA. Trimming removed 0 bases at V and 3 bases at J, with 8 bases between. The CDR3 is 14 residues long. This CDR3 is CASSLEAGDYGYTF. The CDR3 nucleotides read TGTGCCAGCAGCTTAGAGGCAGGGGACTATGGCTACACCTTC.

This clonotype was found many times. V is TRBV12-3 or TRBV12-4 and J is TRBJ1-6, with TRBD1 identical over 8 bases. The V gene end was trimmed by 8 bases and the J gene end by 4 bases; junction bases not matched to a gene: 7. The CDR3 spans 15 residues. The CDR3 nucleotides are TGTGCCAGCCGTAGAGGACAGGGTTATAATTCACCCCTCCACTTT. Amino acids: CASRRGQGYNSPLHF.

This clonotype was counted only a few times. V is TRBV7-3 and J is TRBJ2-1; D perhaps matches TRBD1 (7 bases). This CDR3 comprises 13 residues. Trimming left V 5 bases short and J 9 bases short, with 14 bases between. Germline lookup yields CDR1 SGHTA and CDR2 FQGTGA. The CDR3 loop is CASSPGDSSEQFF. Here the CDR3 DNA reads TGTGCCAGCAGCCCGGGGGACAGCAGTGAGCAGTTCTTC. The full variable domain, in which reference TRBV7-3 and TRBJ2-1 provide the parts outside the CDR3, is GAGVSQTPSNKVTEKGKYVELRCDPISGHTALYWYRQSLGQGPEFLIYFQGTGAADDSGLPNDRFFAVRPEGSVSTLKIQRTERGDSAVYLCASSPGDSSEQFFGPGTRLTVL.

This clonotype was counted at least ten times. The chain employs TRBV5-1 and TRBJ1-1; D unclear. This CDR3 region has 13 residues. Per the germline V gene, CDR1 is SGHRS and CDR2 is YFSETQ. V shed 6 bases and J shed 3 bases, with 12 bases lying between them. The CDR3 sequence is CASMRGRDTEAFF. The CDR3 DNA reads as TGCGCCAGCATGCGGGGAAGGGACACTGAAGCTTTCTTT. Full variable domain (remainder filled in from reference TRBV5-1 and TRBJ1-1): KAGVTQTPRYLIKTRGQQVTLSCSPISGHRSVSWYQQTPGQGLQFLFEYFSETQRNKGNFPGRFSGRQFSNSRSEMNVSTLELGDSALYLCASMRGRDTEAFFGQGTRLTVV.

This clonotype has a single count. This chain connects TRBV7-2 to TRBJ2-5; tentatively, D is TRBD1 or TRBD2 (5 bases each). Germline V gene sequence: CDR1 SGHTA, CDR2 FQGNSA. The CDR3 has 15 residues. The V end was cut by 5 bases, the J end by 5 bases, with 18 bases between. CDR3 in amino acids: CASSLVGGHKETQYF. CDR3 DNA: TGTGCCAGCAGCCTCGTAGGAGGACATAAGGAGACCCAGTACTTC. The full variable domain, with the rest looked up from reference TRBV7-2 and TRBJ2-5, is GAGVSQSPSNKVTEKGKDVELRCDPISGHTALYWYRQSLGQGLEFLIYFQGNSAPDKSGLPSDRFSAERTGGSVSTLTIQRTQQEDSAVYLCASSLVGGHKETQYFGPGTRLLVL.

This clonotype was found many times. This chain connects TRBV4-2 to TRBJ1-5; 9 positions agree with TRBD1. Unmatched junction bases numbered 16, after V lost 1 base and J lost 6 bases. The CDR3 totals 19 residues. Per germline, CDR1 LGHNA and CDR2 YNFKEQ. This CDR3 is CASSQAGTGSFSGGQPQHF. The CDR3 DNA follows: TGTGCCAGCAGCCAAGCCGGGACAGGGTCCTTTTCAGGCGGTCAGCCCCAGCATTTT.

This clonotype was seen ten or more times. The chain has TRBV20-1 and TRBJ2-3, with 10 bases matching TRBD2. V lost 0 bases, J lost 3 bases, and 6 bases stayed unmatched. The CDR3 loop spans 16 amino acids. The germline CDR1 and CDR2 sequences are DFQATT and SNEGSKA (reference sequence). In DNA form, the CDR3 reads TGCAGTGCTAGAGATCCCCTAGCGGGAGTTACAGATACGCAGTATTTT. This codes for CSARDPLAGVTDTQYF.

The V gene is TRBV10-3, the J gene TRBJ1-1; no clear D. Germline V CDR1 and CDR2: ENHRY, SYGVKD. This CDR3 region has 15 residues. V was clipped by 3 bases and J by 4 bases, with 15 bases between them. The CDR3 DNA reads TGTGCCATCAGTGAACCAGCGGGTACGGCCACTGAAGCTTTCTTT. Translating gives CAISEPAGTATEAFF.

This clonotype was recorded at least ten times. The chain carries TRBV7-2 and TRBJ1-5; D uncertain. Germline V CDR1 and CDR2: SGHTA, FQGNSA. Between the trimmed V and J ends, which lost 5 bases and 7 bases, there was a span of 9 bases. The CDR3 covers 12 residues. The CDR3 DNA follows: TGTGCCAGCAGCCGCTATGAACAGCCCCAGCATTTT. It specifies CASSRYEQPQHF.

This clonotype showed up many times. The J gene is TRBJ2-1, the V gene TRBV20-1; D perhaps matches TRBD2 (5 bases). Per the germline V gene, CDR1 is DFQATT and CDR2 is SNEGSKA (reference sequence). The CDR3 spans 15 residues. Trimming removed 0 bases from V and 1 base from J, with 10 bases in between. CDR3 loop: CSARDLSGSYNEQFF. DNA of the CDR3: TGCAGTGCTAGAGATCTCAGCGGATCCTACAATGAGCAGTTCTTC.

The chain recombines TRBV6-2 or TRBV6-3 with TRBJ2-2; TRBD1 matches 8 bases. There are 15 residues in the CDR3. Unmatched junction bases numbered 5, after V lost 2 bases and J lost 6 bases. CDR1 is MNHEY, CDR2 SVGEGT, per germline. CDR3 bases: TGTGCCAGCAGTTACCAGGGGGCATGGGCCGGGGAGCTGTTTTTT. Translated, it gives CASSYQGAWAGELFF.